The 9 T cell receptor beta chains listed next were all sequenced from one sample in a study of memory CD4+ T cells and cytomegalovirus serostatus. The method was immunoSEQ multiplex PCR; TCRdb's version includes in-frame clones alone and lacks a portion of them. The repertoire holds over 45,000 clones, with around 76% as singletons. The sort gate was single viable CD3+CD4+CD8-CD45RO+ cells for memory CD4+ T cells. The sample was memory CD4+ T cells from blood. Receptors were obtained from an adult in good health and CMV-seronegative.

This clone was counted once. The chain carries TRBV7-2 and TRBJ1-2, with a tentative D call TRBD1 (5 bases). The CDR3 loop spans 13 amino acids. Trimming cost V 0 bases and J 10 bases, with 12 bases left between them. Germline loops: CDR1 SGHTA, CDR2 FQGNSA. CDR3 nucleotide sequence: TGTGCCAGCAGCTTAGCGCGGTCAGGGCCCTACACCTTC. Encoded protein: CASSLARSGPYTF.

V is TRBV11-2 and J is TRBJ1-1; 8 positions agree with TRBD1. The ends lost 6 bases at V and 4 bases at J; junction bases unmatched: 10. Germline V gene data show CDR1 as SGHAT and CDR2 as FQNNGV. The CDR3 runs 15 residues. The CDR3 coding sequence is TGTGCCAGCAGATATCGGACAGGGCGGTCCACTGAAGCTTTCTTT. As protein: CASRYRTGRSTEAFF.

V usage is TRBV5-1 and J usage is TRBJ1-4, with a tentative D call TRBD1 (5 bases). The germline V and J ends were trimmed by 2 bases and 8 bases, with 13 bases remaining between them. In germline, CDR1 is SGHRS, CDR2 YFSETQ. The CDR3 spans 14 residues. CDR3 in amino acids: CASSLWGPEEKLFF. Written as DNA, the CDR3 is TGCGCCAGCAGCTTATGGGGACCGGAAGAAAAACTGTTTTTT.

This chain connects TRBV25-1 to TRBJ2-1; possibly TRBD1 for D (7 bases). Germline lookup yields CDR1 MGHDK and CDR2 SYGVNS. V was clipped by 4 bases and J by 5 bases, with 24 bases between them. The CDR3 loop spans 18 amino acids. The CDR3 sequence is CASSGARQGYRRDNEQFF. Written as DNA, the CDR3 is TGTGCCAGCAGTGGGGCTAGACAGGGCTACAGGAGGGACAATGAGCAGTTCTTC.

The V and J genes are TRBV5-6 and TRBJ1-1; D might be TRBD1 (5 bases). This CDR3 contains 14 residues. V was clipped by 4 bases and J by 4 bases, with 14 bases between them. Germline V lookup: CDR1 SGHDT, CDR2 YYEEEE. The CDR3 DNA is TGTGCCAGCAGCCCCAGGGTTGGGGTCACTGAAGCTTTCTTT. Protein: CASSPRVGVTEAFF.

This chain connects TRBV5-1 to TRBJ2-7, with 12 bases fitting TRBD1. Germline CDR1 reads SGHRS; CDR2 reads YFSETQ. The trim removed 4 bases at V and 3 bases at J, leaving 5 bases unmatched. The CDR3 loop spans 15 amino acids. CDR3 region: CASSLGTGGIYEQYF. The CDR3 nucleotides read TGCGCCAGCAGCCTCGGGACAGGGGGCATCTACGAGCAGTACTTC.

J is TRBJ2-5 and V is TRBV7-2; D call uncertain. In germline, CDR1 is SGHTA, CDR2 FQGNSA. CDR3 size: 12 residues. V lost 5 bases to trimming and J lost 5 bases, with 9 bases between them. The DNA of the CDR3 is TGTGCCAGCAGCCCCGACCGGGAGACCCAGTACTTC. It encodes CASSPDRETQYF.

Concerning this clone itself: The same CDR3 also results from other DNA sequences found in this sample. Written as DNA, the CDR3 is TGTGCCAGCAGCTTAAGACTAAACACTGAAGCTTTCTTT. The encoded protein is CASSLRLNTEAFF. This chain uses TRBV5-6 with TRBJ1-1; D is ambiguous. Germline V lookup: CDR1 SGHDT, CDR2 YYEEEE. The CDR3 has 13 amino acids. V was shortened by 2 bases and J by 2 bases, with 7 bases between the two germline ends.

The rearrangement uses TRBV7-9 and TRBJ1-6; D possibly corresponds to TRBD1 (6 bases). This CDR3 comprises 15 residues. Germline loops: CDR1 SEHNR, CDR2 FQNEAQ (reference sequence). Trimming shortened V by 5 bases and J by 11 bases, and 19 bases separated the two germline ends. CDR3 sequence (DNA): TGTGCCAGCAGCCATACGACAGGCGGAGACGCACCCCTCCACTTT. Protein: CASSHTTGGDAPLHF.